The rows below give T cell receptor beta chains drawn from one sample of a study of blood T cell repertoires in COVID-19. The data were produced by immunoSEQ multiplex PCR, yet TCRdb's version contains in-frame clones alone and is incomplete. The repertoire includes approximately 670,000 clones, 90% of them detected once, and approximately 0.3% sits in the top ten. The sequencing input was peripheral blood. The receptors derive from a young woman with acute or convalescent COVID-19. Each CDR3 is given with its conserved first and last residue. A D gene is named only where the DNA matches it firmly. The size of a clone is reported for some rows only, either as once, few or many, or as a class for expanded clones.

V,D,size,J,DNA,CDR3
TRBV29-1,NA,NA,TRBJ1-2,TGCAGCGTTGACATGGGCACTAACTATGGCTACACCTTC,CSVDMGTNYGYTF
TRBV28,NA,NA,TRBJ2-1,TGTGCCAGCAGTCCCTTCCCTCCTAGCGTCCTGGGGTTCTTC,CASSPFPPSVLGFF
TRBV27,NA,NA,TRBJ1-2,TGTGCCAGCAGTTTATTGGGGGCTGGTGGCTACACCTTC,CASSLLGAGGYTF
TRBV9,TRBD2,NA,TRBJ2-3,TGTGCCAGCAGTCGAAGTAGCGGGGGGGTGACAGATACGCAGTATTTT,CASSRSSGGVTDTQYF
TRBV3-1/TRBV3-2,NA,NA,TRBJ1-2,TGTGCCAGCAGCCAGAGCGGGGGGGCTGGTGGCTACACCTTC,CASSQSGGAGGYTF
TRBV10-3,TRBD1,NA,TRBJ2-3,TGTGCCATCAGTGAGGGAAGGGGGCGGGTAGATACGCAGTATTTT,CAISEGRGRVDTQYF
TRBV5-1,TRBD2,NA,TRBJ2-7,TGCGCCAGCAGCCTCGGACTAGACAGCTCCTACGAGCAGTACTTC,CASSLGLDSSYEQYF
TRBV7-2,NA,NA,TRBJ1-2,TGTGCCAGCAGCCCCGAGAGGATTCCTAACTATGGCTACACCTTC,CASSPERIPNYGYTF
TRBV19,NA,once,TRBJ2-6,TGTGCCAGTAATATCTACTCTGGGGCCAACGTCCTGACTTTC,CASNIYSGANVLTF
TRBV7-9,NA,NA,TRBJ2-7,TGTGCCAGCAGCCACTGGGGAACAGGGACGAGGCACAGGAACGAGCAGTACTTC,CASSHWGTGTRHRNEQYF
TRBV3-1/TRBV3-2,NA,NA,TRBJ2-3,TGTGCCAGCAGCCTATCAGGGGAAGGGGATACGCAGTATTTT,CASSLSGEGDTQYF
TRBV27,TRBD1,NA,TRBJ1-3,TGTGCCAGCAGTCCCGGGACAGCGCTCGTCTCTGGAAACACCATATATTTT,CASSPGTALVSGNTIYF
TRBV6-6,NA,once,TRBJ2-7,TGTGCCAGCCAACAGGGTTGGGACGAGCAGTACTTC,CASQQGWDEQYF
TRBV7-8,NA,NA,TRBJ2-1,TGTGCCAGCAGCCGAAACAACAATGAGCAGTTCTTC,CASSRNNNEQFF
TRBV21-1,NA,NA,TRBJ1-3,TGTGCCAGCAGCACCCCCCCAGGGATGCAAGGTGCGGGAAACACCATATATTTT,CASSTPPGMQGAGNTIYF
TRBV9,NA,NA,TRBJ1-1,TGTGCCAGCAGCAAGACGACAGCGTTTAACACTGAAGCTTTCTTT,CASSKTTAFNTEAFF
TRBV9,TRBD1,NA,TRBJ2-2,TGTGCCAGCAGCGTAGGCCAGGGGGTCGCGAACACCGGGGAGCTGTTTTTT,CASSVGQGVANTGELFF
TRBV5-1,NA,NA,TRBJ1-1,TGCGCCAGCAGCTTCCTAGACGGGAACTTGGTCCTTAACACTGAAGCTTTCTTT,CASSFLDGNLVLNTEAFF
TRBV5-1,TRBD1,NA,TRBJ1-2,TGCGCCAGCAGCTTCGGACAGGGAGGCAATGGCTACACCTTC,CASSFGQGGNGYTF
TRBV25-1,TRBD1,NA,TRBJ2-4,TGTGCCACCGCCAGGGGGCTGAACATTCAGTACTTC,CATARGLNIQYF
TRBV5-5,NA,NA,TRBJ2-7,TGTGCCAGCAGCTTGGTTGGGAGTTCCTACGAGCAGTACTTC,CASSLVGSSYEQYF
TRBV19,NA,NA,TRBJ1-1,TGTGCCAGCCCCGCGGGGACTGAAGCTTTCTTT,CASPAGTEAFF
TRBV30,NA,NA,TRBJ1-5,TGTGCCTGGAGTGTGGCAGGGCCGGAGCCCCAGCATTTT,CAWSVAGPEPQHF
TRBV30,NA,NA,TRBJ1-1,TGTGCCTGCTATTCAGGGAAGGCTGAAGCTTTCTTT,CACYSGKAEAFF
TRBV27,TRBD1,NA,TRBJ1-3,TGTGCCAGCAGTCCCCAGGGGGCGGGAGGAAACACCATATATTTT,CASSPQGAGGNTIYF
TRBV2,NA,NA,TRBJ1-4,TGTGCCAGCAGTGTAAGGGGATCTCATGAAAAACTGTTTTTT,CASSVRGSHEKLFF
TRBV5-6,NA,NA,TRBJ2-2,TGTGCCAGCAGCGGGTGGGTCGGGACGAACACCGGGGAGCTGTTTTTT,CASSGWVGTNTGELFF
TRBV7-2,NA,NA,TRBJ2-2,TGTGCCAGCAGCTTAGCGTATAACACCGGGGAGCTGTTTTTT,CASSLAYNTGELFF
TRBV3-1/TRBV3-2,NA,NA,TRBJ2-7,TGTGCCAGCAGCCAAGCCGGCCCTAGGGAGCAGTACTTC,CASSQAGPREQYF
TRBV27,TRBD1,NA,TRBJ2-7,TGTGCCAGCAGTCCACGCCGGGACAGGCACTACGAGCAGTACTTC,CASSPRRDRHYEQYF
TRBV6-2/TRBV6-3,NA,NA,TRBJ1-3,TGTGCCAGCAGTCACTGGACAGACAGCCCCTCTGGAAACACCATATATTTT,CASSHWTDSPSGNTIYF
TRBV6-5,NA,NA,TRBJ1-2,TGTGCCAGCAGTTCTGACACTAGCTATGGCTACACCTTC,CASSSDTSYGYTF
TRBV2,TRBD1,NA,TRBJ1-6,TGTGCCAGCAGTGAAATCGTTGGACAGGCGAGGGGGTCACCCCTCCACTTT,CASSEIVGQARGSPLHF
TRBV30,NA,NA,TRBJ1-4,TGTGCCTGGCTCGACAGGACTAGGGAAAAACTGTTTTTT,CAWLDRTREKLFF
TRBV5-1,NA,NA,TRBJ1-1,TGCGCCAGCAGCTTGGTGGTAACCAACAGAGATAGGGGTGAAGCTTTCTTT,CASSLVVTNRDRGEAFF
TRBV7-9,NA,NA,TRBJ1-1,TGTGCCAGCAGCCCGCGACCCCAGGGGCCGAACACTGAAGCTTTCTTT,CASSPRPQGPNTEAFF
TRBV27,NA,NA,TRBJ2-5,TGTGCCAGCAGTGCCGAGACAGGATCCGAAGGAGAGACCCAGTACTTC,CASSAETGSEGETQYF
TRBV6-6,TRBD1,few,TRBJ1-1,TGTGCCAGCCTATCAGGGGGAGGCACTGAAGCTTTCTTT,CASLSGGGTEAFF
TRBV30,NA,NA,TRBJ1-2,TGTGCCTGGGGCAGGGAAGGTGGCGGTGGCTACACCTTC,CAWGREGGGGYTF
TRBV6-1,TRBD2,NA,TRBJ2-1,TGTGCCAGCAGTGAACACGGGGGGGCCCCCAATGAGCAGTTCTTC,CASSEHGGAPNEQFF
TRBV7-2,TRBD1,NA,TRBJ1-2,TGTGCCAGCAGGGGTGCCGGGACAGGGGGCCGTGGCTACACCTTC,CASRGAGTGGRGYTF
TRBV19,TRBD2,NA,TRBJ2-1,TGTGCCAGTAGTTCGGGACTAGCGCCCTACAGCTCCTACAATGAGCAGTTCTTC,CASSSGLAPYSSYNEQFF